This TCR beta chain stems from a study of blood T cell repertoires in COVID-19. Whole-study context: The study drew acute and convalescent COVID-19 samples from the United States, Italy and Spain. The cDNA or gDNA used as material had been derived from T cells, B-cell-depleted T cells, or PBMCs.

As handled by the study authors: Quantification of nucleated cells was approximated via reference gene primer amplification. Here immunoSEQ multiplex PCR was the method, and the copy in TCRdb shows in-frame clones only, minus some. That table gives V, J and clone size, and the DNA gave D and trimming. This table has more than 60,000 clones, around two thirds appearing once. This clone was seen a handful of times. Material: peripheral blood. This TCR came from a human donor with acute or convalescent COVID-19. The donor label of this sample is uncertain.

The CDR3 bases are TGCAGCGTTGCTGAGGGGAGGAATGAGCAGTTCTTC. Its protein is CSVAEGRNEQFF. The rearrangement uses TRBV29-1 and TRBJ2-1; possible D gene TRBD2, 6 bases. Trimming pared 4 bases from V and 7 bases from J, leaving 11 bases between. CDR3 length equals 12 residues. The germline V gene encodes CDR1 SQVTM and CDR2 ANQGSEA.